The 18 T cell receptor beta chains given below trace back to one sample, sequenced in a study of T-cell reconstitution after alpha-beta-depleted transplantation in children. Preparation of the TCRbeta library used unique molecular identifiers. TCRdb called the PCR reads again in MiXCR, with one record for every CDR3 protein. The repertoire consists of some 190,000 distinct CDR3 sequences, with roughly 10% occurring once and the leading ten covering over 10%. The starting material was PBMCs, obtained before TCRalphabeta/CD19-depleted stem cell transplant. These receptors all stem from a boy under 10 years old with acute myeloid leukemia, due to receive a stem cell transplant.

Comment on this clonotype: This could be a read error, since a much larger clone is one nucleotide away. This chain uses TRBV3-1 with TRBJ2-3; D may be TRBD2 (5 bases). This CDR3 spans 15 amino acids. V was pared by 4 bases and J by 0 bases, with 11 bases between. The germline gives CDR1 LGHDT, CDR2 YNNKEL (reference sequence). CDR3 nucleotides: TGTGCCAGCAGCCCCCGGGAACATAGCACAGATACGCAGTATTTT. This encodes CASSPREHSTDTQYF.

Note on this clonotype: A single base separates this from a much larger clone, so it may be a read error. The rearrangement uses TRBV4-1 and TRBJ1-1; TRBD1 might be the D (6 bases). Germline V lookup: CDR1 MGHRA, CDR2 YSYEKL. This CDR3 is 15 amino acids long. V was cut by 4 bases and J by 4 bases, with 16 bases left in between. The chain's CDR3 is CASSRLGAMITEAFF. CDR3 sequence (DNA): TGCGCCAGCAGCCGGTTGGGGGCAATGATCACTGAAGCTTTCTTT.

This clonotype was seen at least ten times. The V and J genes are TRBV5-1 and TRBJ2-7, with a tentative D call TRBD1 (6 bases). Looked up from germline, CDR1 is SGHRS and CDR2 is YFSETQ. The CDR3 is 12 amino acids. V lost 7 bases and J lost 0, with 8 bases in between. The CDR3 region has the DNA TGCGCCAGCCAGGACAGCTCCTACGAGCAGTACTTC. Amino acids: CASQDSSYEQYF.

In the case of this clonotype: A much larger clone sits a single nucleotide away, making a read error possible. The V gene is TRBV5-1, the J gene TRBJ1-2, with D possibly being TRBD1 (6 bases). CDR1 and CDR2 from the germline V gene are SGHRS and YFSETQ. The CDR3 is made up of 15 amino acids. In nucleotides, the CDR3 is TGCGCCAGCAGCTTGCGATCCGGGGGCCTAGATGGCTACCCCTTC. The encoded protein is CASSLRSGGLDGYPF.

This clonotype was counted ten times or more. This sequence joins TRBV12-3 or TRBV12-4 and TRBJ1-2, with a possible D match to TRBD1 (6 bases). V was cut by 4 bases and J by 3 bases, with 9 bases left in between. The CDR3 is 13 amino acids. This chain's CDR3 is CASSSSGDYGYTF. DNA of the CDR3: TGTGCCAGCAGTTCCTCAGGGGACTATGGCTACACCTTC.

The genes are TRBV20-1 and TRBJ1-1, with D perhaps matching TRBD1 (6 bases). In germline, CDR1 is DFQATT, CDR2 SNEGSKA (reference sequence). V was shortened by 7 bases and J by 4 bases, with 25 bases between the two germline ends. The CDR3 contains 16 residues. CDR3 protein: CSVHIGGAIRRTEAFF. DNA of the CDR3: TGCAGTGTCCACATTGGGGGGGCCATCAGGCGCACTGAAGCTTTCTTT.

Remarks on this clonotype: This may arise from a read error, as a much more abundant clone is one base away. This chain connects TRBV20-1 to TRBJ2-7, with D perhaps TRBD2 (6 bases). The germline V and J ends were trimmed by 6 bases and 2 bases, with 14 bases remaining between them. Germline V gene sequence: CDR1 DFQATT, CDR2 SNEGSKA (reference sequence). There are 13 residues in the CDR3. Here the CDR3 DNA reads TGCAGTGCCGCCGGGACTCTTACCTACGAGCAGTACTTC. This gives the protein CSAAGTLTYEQYF.

With respect to this clonotype: A much larger clone sits a single nucleotide away, making a read error possible. The chain employs TRBV2 and TRBJ1-1, with 8 bases lining up with TRBD1. Germline CDR1 reads SNHLY; CDR2 reads FYNNEI. The CDR3 extends over 17 amino acids. CDR3 amino acids: CSSSEALRDRWNTEAFF. For the CDR3, the DNA is TGTTCCAGCAGTGAAGCGCTTCGGGACAGGTGGAACACTGAAGCTTTCTTT.

This clonotype was recorded many times. The V gene is TRBV5-4, the J gene TRBJ2-5, with 7 bases matching TRBD1. V was clipped by 3 bases and J by 2 bases; unmatched bases: 7. The germline CDR1 and CDR2 sequences are SGHNT and YYREEE (reference sequence). The CDR3 is 15 amino acids. The CDR3 DNA sequence: TGTGCCAGCAGCTACTCGACAGGGAAGCAAGAGACCCAGTACTTC. Protein: CASSYSTGKQETQYF.

This chain links TRBV7-3 with TRBJ2-3, with D perhaps TRBD1 or TRBD2 (5 bases each). The CDR3 contains 16 residues. Germline V lookup: CDR1 SGHTA, CDR2 FQGTGA. V lost 2 bases and J 3 bases, leaving 15 bases between the germline ends. CDR3 nucleotides: TGTGCCAGCAGCTTAGGTAGGGACCGGGCGACAGATACGCAGTATTTT. Translated: CASSLGRDRATDTQYF.

This clonotype was observed at least ten times. DNA for the CDR3: TGCGCCAGCAGCGAAGGACAGTTAGCTGAAGCTTTCTTT. It encodes CASSEGQLAEAFF. This chain links TRBV5-1 with TRBJ1-1, with D maybe TRBD1 (6 bases). V was cut by 4 bases and J by 6 bases, with 13 bases left in between. In germline, CDR1 is SGHRS, CDR2 YFSETQ. The CDR3 totals 13 residues.

This clonotype was counted at least ten times. The chain recombines TRBV5-6 with TRBJ1-1; 7 positions match TRBD1. V dropped 4 bases and J dropped 7; count of bases not matched to a gene: 19. This CDR3 contains 17 residues. Germline assignment: CDR1 SGHDT and CDR2 YYEEEE. The CDR3 DNA is TGTGCCAGCAGCCCCCCGGGACAGAATTACCCACGGATTGAAGCTTTCTTT. Amino acid sequence: CASSPPGQNYPRIEAFF.

At least ten counts were recorded for this clonotype. The chain uses TRBV29-1 and TRBJ2-5; 8 bases align to TRBD1. The CDR3 is 14 residues long. With 5 bases clipped from V and 0 bases from J, the junction kept 5 bases outside the gene matches. The germline CDR1 and CDR2 sequences are SQVTM and ANQGSEA. The CDR3 sequence is CSVRRGLNQETQYF. CDR3 nucleotide sequence: TGCAGCGTTCGCAGGGGGCTAAACCAAGAGACCCAGTACTTC. Based on the CDR3 plus reference TRBV29-1 and TRBJ2-5, the full variable domain is SAVISQKPSRDICQRGTSLTIQCQVDSQVTMMFWYRQQPGQSLTLIATANQGSEATYESGFVIDKFPISRPNLTFSTLTVSNMSPEDSSIYLCSVRRGLNQETQYFGPGTRLLVL.

Many counts were recorded for this clonotype. The genes are TRBV7-8 and TRBJ2-5, with TRBD1 matching 9 bases. CDR1 and CDR2 from the germline V gene are SGHVS and FQNEAQ. The CDR3 is 14 residues long. V lost 7 bases, J lost 3 bases, and 6 bases stayed unmatched. Here the CDR3 reads CASTPDRGKETQYF. CDR3 DNA sequence: TGTGCCAGCACCCCGGACAGGGGAAAAGAGACCCAGTACTTC. Using reference TRBV7-8 and TRBJ2-5 for the parts outside the CDR3, the full variable domain is GAGVSQSPRYKVAKRGQDVALRCDPISGHVSLFWYQQALGQGPEFLTYFQNEAQLDKSGLPSDRFFAERPEGSVSTLKIQRTQQEDSAVYLCASTPDRGKETQYFGPGTRLLVL.

This clonotype was observed many times. CDR3 in DNA: TGTGCCAGCAGCTTCCAGGGGGGTACTGAAGCTTTCTTT. Translated: CASSFQGGTEAFF. The chain links TRBV7-8 to TRBJ1-1; 7 nucleotides align to TRBD1. The CDR3 length is 13 residues. V shed 3 bases and J 5 bases; nucleotides not matched to a gene: 3. Germline loops: CDR1 SGHVS, CDR2 FQNEAQ.

As regards this clonotype: This may come from a read error, since a much larger clone is one base off. The CDR3 is CAGSELWSAYEQYF. CDR3 sequence (DNA): TGTGCCGGCAGTGAACTCTGGAGCGCCTACGAGCAGTACTTC. The chain has TRBV6-1 and TRBJ2-7; D gene ambiguous. Germline V gene lookup returns CDR1 MNHNS and CDR2 SASEGT. CDR3 length: 14 residues.

This clonotype was seen at least ten times. The DNA for the CDR3 is TGCGCCAGCAGCTTGGGTTACAGCTATGGTGGCTACACCTTC. Its protein product is CASSLGYSYGGYTF. V usage is TRBV5-1 and J usage is TRBJ1-2, with D hard to call. This CDR3 is 14 amino acids long. Germline CDR1 SGHRS, CDR2 YFSETQ. The V end was cut by 0 bases, the J end by 7 bases, with 13 bases between. The full variable domain, rest sourced from reference TRBV5-1 and TRBJ1-2, is KAGVTQTPRYLIKTRGQQVTLSCSPISGHRSVSWYQQTPGQGLQFLFEYFSETQRNKGNFPGRFSGRQFSNSRSEMNVSTLELGDSALYLCASSLGYSYGGYTFGSGTRLTVV.

This clonotype was found many times. The V and J genes are TRBV3-1 and TRBJ1-6; no reliable D call. Germline loops: CDR1 LGHDT, CDR2 YNNKEL (reference sequence). V was pared by 4 bases and J by 0 bases, with 10 bases between. The CDR3 consists of 16 residues. In DNA, the CDR3 is TGTGCCAGCAGCCCCGGTGGGAGCTCCTATAATTCACCCCTCCACTTT. Its translation is CASSPGGSSYNSPLHF.